The 27 T cell receptor beta chains presented below share a single source sample, sequenced in a study of OX40 agonist ivuxolimab in advanced cancers. Here immunoSEQ multiplex PCR was the method, and the copy in TCRdb shows in-frame clones only, minus some. In the table there are around 80,000 clones, 85% to 90% of which are singletons. The sample here was CD4+ or CD8+ T cells sorted from blood, taken in a trial of the OX40 agonist ivuxolimab. The receptors come from an adult with an advanced solid tumor such as melanoma, head and neck, liver or kidney cancer.

The chain links TRBV18 to TRBJ1-1; D is unresolved. The CDR3 covers 14 residues. Germline assignment: CDR1 KGHSH and CDR2 LQKENI. Trimming shortened V by 6 bases and J by 1 base, and 12 bases separated the two germline ends. CDR3 DNA: TGTGCCAGCTCCTTGGACTGGGGGAACACTGAAGCTTTCTTT. It codes for CASSLDWGNTEAFF.

The chain couples TRBV20-1 to TRBJ1-1; D ambiguous. The V end lost 3 bases, the J end lost 6 bases, and 8 bases lay between the germline ends. The V gene's germline CDR1 is DFQATT and CDR2 SNEGSKA (reference sequence). CDR3 length: 11 amino acids. In DNA form, the CDR3 reads TGCAGTGCTAGTCGGAGGGCTGAAGCTTTCTTT. Residues: CSASRRAEAFF.

This clone was seen more than once but under ten times. The CDR3 is CASSLRRGSGYTF. The CDR3 DNA follows: TGTGCCAGCAGTCTCAGACGGGGCAGTGGCTACACCTTC. This rearrangement joins TRBV14 to TRBJ1-2, with D perhaps matching TRBD1 (5 bases). Trimming cost V 6 bases and J 7 bases, with 15 bases left between them. This CDR3 contains 13 residues. Germline V gene data show CDR1 as SGHDN and CDR2 as FVKESK.

This sequence joins TRBV19 and TRBJ1-2, with TRBD1 matching 9 bases. This CDR3 has 13 residues. CDR1 is LNHDA and CDR2 is SQIVND in the germline V gene (reference sequence). V lost 8 bases and J lost 7; bases outside the gene matches: 8. The CDR3 DNA reads as TGTGCCAGTTCCCAACAGGGGGCCTCTGGCTACACCTTC. Its translation is CASSQQGASGYTF.

A single count supports this clone. The V and J genes are TRBV6-6 and TRBJ2-7, with D possibly matching TRBD1 (7 bases). This CDR3 is built from 15 residues. With 5 bases removed from V and 0 bases from J, the gap between germline ends came to 14 bases. Germline loops: CDR1 MNHNY, CDR2 SVGAGI (reference sequence). The CDR3 spells CASSPRGAYSYEQYF. CDR3 nucleotides: TGTGCCAGCAGTCCCAGGGGGGCTTACTCCTACGAGCAGTACTTC.

V and J are TRBV7-2 and TRBJ2-3; tentative D call: TRBD2 (5 bases). V was trimmed by 2 bases and J by 5 bases, leaving 17 bases between them. The CDR3 totals 16 residues. Germline V gene lookup returns CDR1 SGHTA and CDR2 FQGNSA. The DNA of the CDR3 is TGTGCCAGCAGCTTAAGGACTGAAACACACAGAGATACGCAGTATTTT. Protein: CASSLRTETHRDTQYF.

The chain joins TRBV5-5 to TRBJ1-1; unclear D gene. The germline CDR1 and CDR2 sequences are SGHKS and YYEKEE (reference sequence). V lost 0 bases and J 6 bases, leaving 12 bases between the germline ends. This CDR3 is built from 14 residues. Here the CDR3 reads CASSLAPARPEAFF. CDR3 coding DNA: TGTGCCAGCAGCTTGGCCCCGGCGAGGCCTGAAGCTTTCTTT.

The chain carries TRBV5-1 and TRBJ2-7, with 9 bases aligning to TRBD1. Trimming cost V 0 bases and J 3 bases; bases outside gene matches: 4. Germline values: CDR1 SGHRS, CDR2 YFSETQ. The CDR3 length is 15 residues. The CDR3 is CASSLAGTGNYEQYF. The CDR3 DNA reads as TGCGCCAGCAGCTTGGCCGGGACAGGGAACTACGAGCAGTACTTC. The entire variable domain, with the rest obtained from reference TRBV5-1 and TRBJ2-7, is as follows: KAGVTQTPRYLIKTRGQQVTLSCSPISGHRSVSWYQQTPGQGLQFLFEYFSETQRNKGNFPGRFSGRQFSNSRSEMNVSTLELGDSALYLCASSLAGTGNYEQYFGPGTRLTVT.

V usage is TRBV5-1 and J usage is TRBJ1-2, with D perhaps matching TRBD1 (6 bases). This CDR3 is built from 12 residues. V was trimmed by 4 bases and J by 8 bases, leaving 12 bases between them. Germline-derived CDR1 and CDR2 are SGHRS and YFSETQ. DNA for the CDR3: TGCGCCAGCAGCGAACAGGGTAGCGGCTACACCTTC. It codes for CASSEQGSGYTF.

The chain couples TRBV7-9 to TRBJ2-3, with 9 bases aligning to TRBD1. Germline CDR1 and CDR2: SEHNR and FQNEAQ (reference sequence). The CDR3 loop spans 16 amino acids. J gave up 2 bases and V 1 base, and 4 bases lay outside the gene matches. The CDR3, as DNA: TGTGCCAGCAGCTTAGGGACAGGGGCCGCCACAGATACGCAGTATTTT. This gives the protein CASSLGTGAATDTQYF.

This chain connects TRBV29-1 to TRBJ1-2; TRBD1 aligns across 8 bases. J lost 3 bases, V lost 4 bases, and 4 bases had no gene match. Germline-derived CDR1 and CDR2 are SQVTM and ANQGSEA. This CDR3 is 13 amino acids long. CDR3 bases: TGCAGCGTTGCGGACAGGGTGGACTATGGCTACACCTTC. Translation: CSVADRVDYGYTF.

The rearrangement links TRBV29-1 to TRBJ1-1; 7 bases align to TRBD1. Germline V gene data show CDR1 as SQVTM and CDR2 as ANQGSEA. Trimming cost V 7 bases and J 6 bases; bases outside gene matches: 11. The CDR3 covers 13 residues. The CDR3 DNA is TGCAGCGCCAGGGGGGTGGGGTACCCTGAAGCTTTCTTT. Translation: CSARGVGYPEAFF.

The rearrangement links TRBV7-3 to TRBJ2-5; D not certain. The ends were cut back, 2 bases at V and 4 bases at J, with 11 bases in the middle. CDR1 and CDR2 (germline): SGHTA, FQGTGA. This CDR3 comprises 14 residues. The CDR3 DNA is TGTGCCAGCAGCTTATTAGGAATAGGAGAGACCCAGTACTTC. Its translation: CASSLLGIGETQYF.

The gene calls are TRBV2 and TRBJ2-5; 14 nucleotides agree with TRBD2. Per the germline V gene, CDR1 is SNHLY and CDR2 is FYNNEI. The junction had 6 bases not matched to a gene; V was cut back by 7 bases and J by 5 bases. The CDR3 totals 15 residues. This CDR3 reads CASTPTSGGGETQYF. The CDR3 nucleotides are TGTGCCAGCACCCCGACTAGCGGGGGGGGTGAGACCCAGTACTTC.

The chain combines TRBV19 with TRBJ1-2; D is perhaps TRBD1 (5 bases). The CDR3 has 15 residues. Looked up from germline, CDR1 is LNHDA and CDR2 is SQIVND (reference sequence). The germline V and J ends were trimmed by 5 bases and 0 bases, with 13 bases remaining between them. The CDR3 DNA is TGTGCCAGTAGTCCCAGGGTGGGGGCTAACTATGGCTACACCTTC. Protein product: CASSPRVGANYGYTF.

This sequence joins TRBV27 and TRBJ2-2; unclear D gene. The CDR3 totals 14 residues. V lost 6 bases to trimming and J lost 6 bases, with 14 bases between them. The germline V gene has CDR1 MNHEY and CDR2 SMNVEV (reference sequence). The CDR3 is CASSPMRQSGELFF. Here the CDR3 DNA reads TGTGCCAGCAGCCCTATGAGGCAATCCGGGGAGCTGTTTTTT.

The CDR3 bases are TGCAGTGCTGCCTTGGGCCTAGAGAGTCACTTT. Translating gives CSAALGLESHF. V gene TRBV20-1 combines with J gene TRBJ1-6; D not certain. The CDR3 is 11 residues long. Germline V gene sequence: CDR1 DFQATT, CDR2 SNEGSKA (reference sequence). With 5 bases removed from V and 19 bases from J, the gap between germline ends came to 18 bases.

The rearrangement uses TRBV21-1 and TRBJ2-3; the table names TRBD1, a call not compared with the DNA. TRBV21-1 is a listed pseudogene. The CDR3 covers 15 residues. The CDR3 sequence: CASSVQGLGTDTQYF. In DNA form, the CDR3 reads TGTGCCAGCAGCGTACAGGGATTGGGCACAGATACGCAGTATTTT.

V usage is TRBV4-1 and J usage is TRBJ1-2; D remains ambiguous. CDR3 length equals 11 residues. Germline lookup yields CDR1 MGHRA and CDR2 YSYEKL. Trimming took 2 bases from V and 8 from J, leaving 6 bases between them. CDR3 loop: CASSQNGGYTF. CDR3 in DNA: TGCGCCAGCAGCCAAAACGGGGGCTACACCTTC.

This clone showed up just once. The V call is TRBV2, the J call TRBJ2-5, with 10 positions matching TRBD1. Germline lookup yields CDR1 SNHLY and CDR2 FYNNEI. The CDR3 is 15 amino acids. V gave up 5 bases and J gave up 5 bases; unmatched junction bases: 8. The CDR3 coding sequence is TGTGCCAGCAGTTTCGACAGGGGGCGTACGGAGACCCAGTACTTC. Translated: CASSFDRGRTETQYF. The full variable domain, its missing parts supplied by reference TRBV2 and TRBJ2-5, is EPEVTQTPSHQVTQMGQEVILRCVPISNHLYFYWYRQILGQKVEFLVSFYNNEISEKSEIFDDQFSVERPDGSNFTLKIRSTKLEDSAMYFCASSFDRGRTETQYFGPGTRLLVL.

CDR3 in amino acids: CASSRAVADNEQFF. CDR3 nucleotides: TGTGCCAGCTCACGCGCGGTAGCGGACAATGAGCAGTTCTTC. V gene TRBV18 combines with J gene TRBJ2-1, with D perhaps TRBD2 (6 bases). V was shortened by 4 bases and J by 5 bases, with 12 bases between the two germline ends. This CDR3 comprises 14 residues. Germline CDR1 and CDR2: KGHSH and LQKENI.

CDR3 sequence reads: CASSSDPWGTETQYF. DNA for the CDR3: TGTGCCAGTAGTTCGGACCCCTGGGGTACAGAGACCCAGTACTTC. This chain connects TRBV19 to TRBJ2-5; D gene uncertain. Between the trimmed V and J ends, which lost 5 bases and 4 bases, there was a span of 17 bases. The CDR3 spans 15 residues. Germline V gives CDR1 LNHDA, CDR2 SQIVND (reference sequence).

The genes are TRBV27 and TRBJ2-5; D not resolved. Germline V gene sequence: CDR1 MNHEY, CDR2 SMNVEV (reference sequence). V lost 6 bases and J 0 bases, leaving 14 bases between the germline ends. There are 15 residues in the CDR3. The CDR3 nucleotides are TGTGCCAGCAGCCCCCGCGCCCACTACCAAGAGACCCAGTACTTC. The encoded protein is CASSPRAHYQETQYF.

The CDR3 here is CASALRQGGNEQFF. The CDR3 nucleotides are TGTGCTAGTGCCCTGAGACAGGGGGGCAATGAGCAGTTCTTC. The rearrangement uses TRBV12-5 and TRBJ2-1; 9 nucleotides line up with TRBD1. V lost 7 bases and J lost 6; bases outside the gene matches: 7. Germline CDR1 reads LGHNT; CDR2 reads FRNRAP. The length of the CDR3 is 14 residues.

The V call is TRBV5-1, the J call TRBJ1-2; no definite D call. The length of the CDR3 is 14 residues. The germline CDR1 and CDR2 sequences are SGHRS and YFSETQ. Trimming stripped 5 bases from V and 5 bases from J, with 16 bases between. CDR3 coding DNA: TGCGCCAGCAGTGCCAAGGACCCCCCTTATGGCTACACCTTC. It is translated as CASSAKDPPYGYTF.

The chain carries TRBV2 and TRBJ2-7; 8 positions match TRBD1. Germline V gene lookup returns CDR1 SNHLY and CDR2 FYNNEI. V lost 3 bases to trimming and J lost 5 bases; unmatched junction nucleotides: 3. The CDR3 has 13 residues. The CDR3 nucleotides are TGTGCCAGCAGTGATGGACAGGGAAACGAGCAGTACTTC. As protein: CASSDGQGNEQYF.

The V gene is TRBV11-2, the J gene TRBJ2-3, with TRBD2 identical over 12 bases. Looked up from germline, CDR1 is SGHAT and CDR2 is FQNNGV. The CDR3 covers 16 residues. V was clipped by 6 bases and J by 4 bases; unmatched bases: 8. CDR3 sequence: CASSLLAGGRADTQYF. CDR3 DNA sequence: TGTGCCAGCAGTCTTCTAGCGGGAGGGCGGGCAGATACGCAGTATTTT.